Listed here is a single T cell receptor beta chain. Its antigen is as yet unknown. Graft specimens yielded both intraepithelial and lamina propria lymphocytes. This sample is part of a study of graft-versus-host responses after intestinal transplantation. Overall study findings and caveats: GvH clones were identified in recipient marrow, with some first appearing in ileum or blood. Within the allografts of patients who had graft-donor T cell macrochimerism, graft-versus-host to host-versus-graft clonal ratios were high.

V lost 1 base, J lost 5 bases, and 11 bases lay in between. This CDR3 has 14 residues. Germline values: CDR1 MGHRA, CDR2 YSYEKL. Data came from immunoSEQ multiplex PCR; TCRdb stores just in-frame clones and leaves some out. The sample records tens of thousands of clones, more than 70% being singletons. The clonotype was recovered from a human patient who received an intestinal transplant, so some T cells may come from the graft donor. J is TRBJ2-5 and V is TRBV4-1; D remains unclear. The material was ileum tissue, obtained 98 days after intestinal transplantation. The CDR3 bases are TGCGCCAGCAGCCAAGTTTCTATTCGGGAGACCCAGTACTTC. Encoded protein: CASSQVSIRETQYF.